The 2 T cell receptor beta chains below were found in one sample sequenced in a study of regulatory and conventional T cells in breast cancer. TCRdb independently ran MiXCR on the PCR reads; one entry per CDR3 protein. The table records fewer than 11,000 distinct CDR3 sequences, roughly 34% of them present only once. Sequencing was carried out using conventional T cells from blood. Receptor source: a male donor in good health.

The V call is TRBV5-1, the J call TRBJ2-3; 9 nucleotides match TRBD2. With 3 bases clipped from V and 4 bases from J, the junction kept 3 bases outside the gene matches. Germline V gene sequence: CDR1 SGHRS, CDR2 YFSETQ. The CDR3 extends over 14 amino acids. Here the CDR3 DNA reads TGCGCCAGCAGCTGGAGGACTAGCGCAGATACGCAGTATTTT. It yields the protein CASSWRTSADTQYF.

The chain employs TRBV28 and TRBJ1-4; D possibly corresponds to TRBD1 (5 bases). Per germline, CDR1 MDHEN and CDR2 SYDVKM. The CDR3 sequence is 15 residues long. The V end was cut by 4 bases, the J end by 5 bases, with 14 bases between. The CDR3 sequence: CASSSGGVSNEKLFF. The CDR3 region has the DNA TGTGCCAGCAGTTCCGGAGGGGTCTCAAATGAAAAACTGTTTTTT.